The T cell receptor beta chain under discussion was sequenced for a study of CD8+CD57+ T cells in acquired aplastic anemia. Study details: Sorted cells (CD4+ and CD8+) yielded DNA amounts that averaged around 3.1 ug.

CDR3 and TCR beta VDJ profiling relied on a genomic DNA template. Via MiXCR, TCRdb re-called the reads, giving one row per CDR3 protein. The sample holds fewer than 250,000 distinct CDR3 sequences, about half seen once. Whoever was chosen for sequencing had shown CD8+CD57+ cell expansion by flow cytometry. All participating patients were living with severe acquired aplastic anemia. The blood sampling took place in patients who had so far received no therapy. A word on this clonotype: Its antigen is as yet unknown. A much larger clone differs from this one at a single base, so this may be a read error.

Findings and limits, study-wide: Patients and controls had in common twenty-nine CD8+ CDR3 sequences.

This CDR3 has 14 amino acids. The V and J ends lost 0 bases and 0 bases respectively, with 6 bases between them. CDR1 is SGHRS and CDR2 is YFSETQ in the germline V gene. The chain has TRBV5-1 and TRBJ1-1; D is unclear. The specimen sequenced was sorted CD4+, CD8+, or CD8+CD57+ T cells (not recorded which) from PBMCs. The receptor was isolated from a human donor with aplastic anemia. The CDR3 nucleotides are TGCGCCAGCAGCTTGGGATCGGTGAACACTGAAGCTTTCTTT. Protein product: CASSLGSVNTEAFF.